This TCR beta chain was recovered during a study of post-analysis software for immune sequencing data. Germline CDR1 and CDR2: LGHDT and YNNKEL (reference sequence). The J segment lost 8 bases and the V segment lost 3 bases, leaving 7 bases of the junction unmatched. CDR3 size: 14 residues. To note about this clonotype: Its antigen is not known.

TCR beta cDNA libraries had unique molecular identifiers. Each CDR3 protein gets one entry after TCRdb re-called the PCR reads with MiXCR. The table has a few hundred thousand distinct CDR3 sequences, roughly 35% seen once. Study-level findings and limits: Patients had higher frequencies than controls of four to six TRBV segments, including TRBV5-6, TRBV5-1 and TRBV20-1.

The chain couples TRBV3-1 to TRBJ2-1; TRBD1 matches 7 bases. Sequencing was performed on blood. The clonotype was recovered from a girl between 5 and 17 years old with multiple sclerosis. In DNA, the CDR3 is TGTGCCAGCAGCCATCGACAGGGCGGAGATGAGCAGTTCTTC. Amino acid sequence: CASSHRQGGDEQFF.